Below, one TCR beta chain is given with its context. Measured with immunoSEQ multiplex PCR; TCRdb has only the in-frame clones, and not every one. Seen here are 80,000 to 100,000 clones, 90% observed once, and the top ten hold about 1.7%. V was cut by 6 bases and J by 1 base, with 9 bases left in between. Germline lookup yields CDR1 LNHDA and CDR2 SQIVND (reference sequence). The CDR3 is made up of 13 amino acids. The source of the sample is a study of blood T cell repertoires in COVID-19. At the level of the study: PBMCs, B-cell-depleted T cells, or T cells were the source of the cDNA or gDNA that made up the material.

The V call is TRBV19, the J call TRBJ1-2; D is unclear. Sequenced sample: peripheral blood. The origin of this receptor is a man between 60 and 75 years old with acute or convalescent COVID-19. This CDR3 is CASSRGLNYGYTF. In DNA, the CDR3 is TGTGCCAGTAGCAGAGGCCTTAACTATGGCTACACCTTC.